This TCR beta chain was captured in a study of monozygotic twins with cystic fibrosis. Turning to the study itself: Around 3 micrograms of fragmented DNA underwent around 14 PCR cycles for library preparation. Study-wide results and limits: Nucleotide-identical clonotype sharing was significantly higher within monozygotic CF twin pairs than between unrelated CF individuals.

TCRdb keeps only in-frame clones here, not all; method: immunoSEQ multiplex PCR. The data show over 25,000 clones, roughly nine tenths seen once. About this clone itself: Its specificity is unknown.

The sequenced material came from blood. This clonotype originated in a girl aged 2 to 10 with cystic fibrosis.

CDR3 nucleotides: TGTGCCACCTCAGAGGGGAGGAACACTGAAGCTTTCTTT. It encodes CATSEGRNTEAFF. The rearrangement uses TRBV6-5 and TRBJ1-1; TRBD1 might be the D (5 bases). V shed 10 bases and J shed 1 base, with 13 bases lying between them. This CDR3 contains 13 residues. CDR1 and CDR2 (germline): MNHEY, SVGAGI.